The 10 T cell receptor beta chains below all came from one sample that was sequenced in a study of post-analysis software for immune sequencing data (dated by TCRdb to the mid-2010s). The library was built by means of PCR. Sequencing relied on an Illumina HiSeq 2500. To reduce PCR and sequencing biases, unique molecular identifiers were built into the TCR beta cDNA libraries. TCRdb itself trimmed the public reads at Q25 with fastp, ran MiXCR and retained productive beta chains. A single entry per CDR3 protein holds the most common genes and DNA from its merged rows. The sample records roughly 200,000 distinct CDR3 sequences, 29% of which are singletons. Roughly 3.5% of the sample lies in the top ten. These receptors have no identified antigens. Paper-wide results and their limitations: Patients showed significantly higher frequencies than controls for a few TRBV segments, among them TRBV5-6, TRBV5-1 and TRBV20-1.

The sample comprised blood. Receptors originate from a girl younger than 18 with multiple sclerosis.

This clonotype has ten or more counts. The CDR3 region is CSARGTNYGYTF. Here the CDR3 DNA reads TGCAGTGCTAGGGGGACTAACTATGGCTACACCTTC. The J gene is TRBJ1-2, the V gene TRBV20-1; D gene ambiguous. The V gene lost 3 bases and the J gene lost 0 bases, with 5 bases spanning the gap. This CDR3 has 12 residues. CDR1 is DFQATT and CDR2 is SNEGSKA in the germline V gene (reference sequence).

The CDR3 bases are TGTGCCAGCAGTACGGACAGGGGGGCGGGAAACACCATATATTTT. Protein product: CASSTDRGAGNTIYF. The chain recombines TRBV6-5 with TRBJ1-3, with TRBD1 matching over 10 bases. Germline CDR1 MNHEY, CDR2 SVGAGI. The CDR3 is made up of 15 amino acids. V lost 5 bases and J lost 4; bases outside the gene matches: 5.

This clonotype occurred many times. The chain links TRBV20-1 to TRBJ2-7; D not certain. There are 12 residues in the CDR3. V dropped 6 bases and J dropped 0 bases, with 9 bases sitting between them. Germline-derived CDR1 and CDR2 are DFQATT and SNEGSKA (reference sequence). In nucleotides, the CDR3 is TGCAGTGCGCCGGGTGACTCCTACGAGCAGTACTTC. Translated: CSAPGDSYEQYF.

The rearrangement joins TRBV25-1 to TRBJ2-5; 9 nucleotides align to TRBD1. V gave up 10 bases and J gave up 7 bases; unmatched junction bases: 10. Germline assignment: CDR1 MGHDK and CDR2 SYGVNS. The length of the CDR3 is 13 residues. CDR3: CATDRGSGGTQYF. CDR3 coding DNA: TGTGCCACTGACAGGGGGTCCGGGGGGACCCAGTACTTC.

About this clonotype: A read error is possible here, since a much larger clone lies one base away. The chain is built from TRBV7-3 and TRBJ1-2; no definite D call. This CDR3 contains 16 residues. CDR1 SGHTA and CDR2 FQGTGA come from the germline V gene. This CDR3 reads CAGSPDSGSPNYGYTF. CDR3 nucleotides: TGTGCCGGCAGCCCGGACTCGGGCAGTCCTAACTATGGCTACACCTTC.

This chain uses TRBV2 with TRBJ2-4; 12 bases are shared with TRBD2. The J call is doubtful: the DNA matches TRBJ2-5 better. Germline V gene data show CDR1 as SNHLY and CDR2 as FYNNEI. This CDR3 comprises 15 residues. The chain's CDR3 is CASKLAGGPGETQYF. The CDR3, as DNA: TGTGCCAGCAAACTAGCGGGGGGTCCAGGAGAGACCCAGTACTTC.

This clonotype turned up a few times. The rearrangement links TRBV7-2 to TRBJ2-5, with D possibly matching TRBD2 (7 bases). With the DNA end fitting TRBJ2-7 better, the J assignment may be wrong. Germline V gene lookup returns CDR1 SGHTA and CDR2 FQGNSA. The CDR3 is 16 residues long. The DNA of the CDR3 is TGTGCCAGCAGCCCTGCCAACAAGGGGGGGGGGATCGAGCAGTACTTC. Translation: CASSPANKGGGIEQYF.

This clonotype was found many times. The chain couples TRBV29-1 to TRBJ1-2; 10 nucleotides align to TRBD1. The ends lost 5 bases at V and 7 bases at J; junction bases unmatched: 10. This CDR3 contains 14 residues. Looked up from germline, CDR1 is SQVTM and CDR2 is ANQGSEA. Here the CDR3 reads CSVTIPGQGFGYTF. The CDR3 DNA follows: TGCAGCGTTACAATACCGGGACAGGGGTTTGGCTACACCTTC. Combining the CDR3 with reference TRBV29-1 and TRBJ1-2 gives the whole variable domain SAVISQKPSRDICQRGTSLTIQCQVDSQVTMMFWYRQQPGQSLTLIATANQGSEATYESGFVIDKFPISRPNLTFSTLTVSNMSPEDSSIYLCSVTIPGQGFGYTFGSGTRLTVV.

This clonotype was observed a few times. The gene calls are TRBV7-8 and TRBJ2-2; D is uncertain. Trimming pared 3 bases from V and 2 bases from J, leaving 10 bases between. Germline V gives CDR1 SGHVS, CDR2 FQNEAQ. The CDR3 has 15 residues. CDR3 amino acids: CASSFSPTNTGELFF. The DNA of the CDR3 is TGTGCCAGCAGCTTTTCTCCGACAAACACCGGGGAGCTGTTTTTT.

V and J are TRBV5-1 and TRBJ2-2; 8 nucleotides line up with TRBD2. Germline trimming cut 3 bases from V and 7 bases from J; bases unmatched to any gene: 5. The CDR3 covers 14 residues. Germline values: CDR1 SGHRS, CDR2 YFSETQ. Here the CDR3 DNA reads TGCGCCAGCAGCTCGGGGGGGAACGTCGGGGAGCTGTTTTTT. Protein sequence: CASSSGGNVGELFF.